This passage covers 8 T cell receptor beta chains from one sample sequenced in a study of low-dose radiotherapy and immunotherapy resistance in tumors. First-strand cDNA used TRAV- and TRBV-specific primers, covering alpha and beta chains. Over around 19 PCR cycles, TCRs were amplified from a constant-region primer and V-primer adapter. One entry per CDR3 protein results from TCRdb running MiXCR on the reads. The sample has approximately 9,800 distinct CDR3 sequences; approximately 42% are singletons. These receptors all come from a human donor with advanced metastatic prostate, ovarian, gallbladder or colorectal cancer (not recorded which). This table probably holds off-target reads from a library built for another chain.

This clonotype appeared a few times. Here the CDR3 DNA reads TGTGCCAGCAGCCCCCGAGTACAGGGTGGTGAAAAACTGTTTTTT. This translates into CASSPRVQGGEKLFF. The V and J genes are TRBV3-1 and TRBJ1-4; possibly TRBD1 for D (6 bases). Germline V gene lookup returns CDR1 LGHDT and CDR2 YNNKEL (reference sequence). The CDR3 consists of 15 residues. Trimming shortened V by 4 bases and J by 7 bases, and 16 bases separated the two germline ends.

By its share, this clonotype is medium-sized. The gene calls are TRBV6-2 or TRBV6-3 and TRBJ2-7; 8 bases line up with TRBD1. Looked up from germline, CDR1 is MNHEY and CDR2 is SVGEGT. The CDR3 runs to 14 residues. The junction had 2 bases not matched to a gene; V was cut back by 0 bases and J by 4 bases. Here the CDR3 reads CASSYSTGGYEQYF. CDR3 sequence (DNA): TGTGCCAGCAGTTACTCAACAGGGGGATACGAGCAGTACTTC.

The genes are TRBV7-1 and TRBJ2-3, with 7 bases lining up with TRBD2. TRBV7-1 is labeled an ORF, and its function is uncertain. The CDR3 spans 15 residues. V trimming: 5 bases; J trimming: 2 bases; junction bases outside the gene matches: 7. DNA of the CDR3: TGTGCCAGCAGCACCCCTAGCGGACTCACAGATACGCAGTATTTT. Protein sequence: CASSTPSGLTDTQYF.

In this sample, this clonotype turned up a few times. The chain links TRBV2 to TRBJ2-1; D unclear. Germline assignment: CDR1 SNHLY and CDR2 FYNNEI. CDR3 length equals 10 residues. V lost 6 bases and J 5 bases, leaving 2 bases between the germline ends. The CDR3 region has the DNA TGTGCCAGCAGACACAATGAGCAGTTCTTC. It specifies CASRHNEQFF. The full variable domain, in which reference TRBV2 and TRBJ2-1 provide the parts outside the CDR3, is EPEVTQTPSHQVTQMGQEVILRCVPISNHLYFYWYRQILGQKVEFLVSFYNNEISEKSEIFDDQFSVERPDGSNFTLKIRSTKLEDSAMYFCASRHNEQFFGPGTRLTVL.

The chain couples TRBV29-1 to TRBJ1-1; a possible D gene is TRBD1 (6 bases). Germline V gene data show CDR1 as SQVTM and CDR2 as ANQGSEA. The CDR3 is 14 residues long. The V gene lost 4 bases and the J gene lost 1 base, with 13 bases spanning the gap. The CDR3 nucleotides are TGCAGCGTTGCGGGGGGGGCGGCGAACACTGAAGCTTTCTTT. Protein: CSVAGGAANTEAFF.

The gene calls are TRBV20-1 and TRBJ2-7; unclear D gene. V lost 0 bases and J lost 0, with 15 bases in between. The germline V gene encodes CDR1 DFQATT and CDR2 SNEGSKA (reference sequence). The CDR3 consists of 16 residues. The CDR3 here is CSARDVTGPSSYEQYF. As DNA, the CDR3 is TGCAGTGCTAGAGATGTGACCGGGCCGAGCTCCTACGAGCAGTACTTC.

This chain connects TRBV30 to TRBJ2-5; TRBD1 agrees at 8 bases. The CDR3 loop spans 15 amino acids. Germline loops: CDR1 GTSNPN, CDR2 SVGIG (reference sequence). Germline trimming cut 0 bases from V and 4 bases from J; bases unmatched to any gene: 7. The CDR3 region is CAWSVGGTGGETQYF. CDR3 DNA sequence: TGTGCCTGGAGTGTAGGGGGAACAGGGGGAGAGACCCAGTACTTC.

V and J are TRBV3-1 and TRBJ2-7; D remains unclear. The CDR3 runs 12 residues. CDR1 and CDR2 (germline): LGHDT, YNNKEL (reference sequence). V was cut by 3 bases and J by 3 bases, with 6 bases left in between. Here the CDR3 DNA reads TGTGCCAGCAGCCAGGTTAACTACGAGCAGTACTTC. It encodes CASSQVNYEQYF.